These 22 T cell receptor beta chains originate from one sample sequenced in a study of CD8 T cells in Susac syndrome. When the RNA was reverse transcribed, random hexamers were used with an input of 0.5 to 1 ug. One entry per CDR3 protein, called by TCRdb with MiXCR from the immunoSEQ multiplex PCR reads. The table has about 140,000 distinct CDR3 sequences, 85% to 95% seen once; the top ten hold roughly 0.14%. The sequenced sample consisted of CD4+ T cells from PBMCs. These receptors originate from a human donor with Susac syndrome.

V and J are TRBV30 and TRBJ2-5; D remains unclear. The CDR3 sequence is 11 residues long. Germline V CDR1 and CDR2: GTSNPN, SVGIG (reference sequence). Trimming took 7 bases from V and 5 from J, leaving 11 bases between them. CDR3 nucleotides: TGTGCCTCCGGACCGAGGGAGACCCAGTACTTC. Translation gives CASGPRETQYF.

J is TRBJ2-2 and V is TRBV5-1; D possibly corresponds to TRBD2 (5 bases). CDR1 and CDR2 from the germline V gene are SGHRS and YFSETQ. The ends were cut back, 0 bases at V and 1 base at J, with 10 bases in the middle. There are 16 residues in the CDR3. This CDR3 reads CASSLGGLRNTGELFF. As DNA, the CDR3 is TGCGCCAGCAGCTTGGGCGGGTTAAGGAACACCGGGGAGCTGTTTTTT.

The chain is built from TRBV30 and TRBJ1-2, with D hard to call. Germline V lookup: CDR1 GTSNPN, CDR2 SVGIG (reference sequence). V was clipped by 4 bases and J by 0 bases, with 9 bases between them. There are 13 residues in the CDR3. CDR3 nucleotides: TGTGCCTGGAAAACCAACGCTAACTATGGCTACACCTTC. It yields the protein CAWKTNANYGYTF. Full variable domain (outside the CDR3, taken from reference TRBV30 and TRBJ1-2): SQTIHQWPATLVQPVGSPLSLECTVEGTSNPNLYWYRQAAGRGLQLLFYSVGIGQISSEVPQNLSASRPQDRQFILSSKKLLLSDSGFYLCAWKTNANYGYTFGSGTRLTVV.

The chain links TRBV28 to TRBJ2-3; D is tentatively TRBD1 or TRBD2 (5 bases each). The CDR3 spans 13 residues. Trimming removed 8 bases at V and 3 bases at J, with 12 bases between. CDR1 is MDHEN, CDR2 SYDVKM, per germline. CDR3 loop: CASGPGGTDTQYF. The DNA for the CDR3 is TGTGCCAGCGGGCCTGGGGGTACAGATACGCAGTATTTT.

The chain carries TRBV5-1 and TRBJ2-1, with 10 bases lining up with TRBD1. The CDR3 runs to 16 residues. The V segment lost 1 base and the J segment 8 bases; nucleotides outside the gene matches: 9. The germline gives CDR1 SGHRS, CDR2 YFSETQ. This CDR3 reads CASSLTGQGRIHEQFF. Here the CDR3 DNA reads TGCGCCAGCAGCTTGACGGGACAGGGGAGGATACATGAGCAGTTCTTC.

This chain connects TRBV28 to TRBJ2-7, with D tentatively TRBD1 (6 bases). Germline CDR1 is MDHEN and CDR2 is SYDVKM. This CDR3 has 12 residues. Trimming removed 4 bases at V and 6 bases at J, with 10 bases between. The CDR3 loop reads CASSYRESEQYF. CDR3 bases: TGTGCCAGCAGTTACAGGGAGAGCGAGCAGTACTTC.

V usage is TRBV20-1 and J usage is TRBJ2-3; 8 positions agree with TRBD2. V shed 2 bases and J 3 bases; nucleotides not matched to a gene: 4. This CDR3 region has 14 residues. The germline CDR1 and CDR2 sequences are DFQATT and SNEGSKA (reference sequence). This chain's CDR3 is CSARPQRETDTQYF. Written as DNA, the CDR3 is TGCAGTGCTAGACCTCAGCGGGAGACAGATACGCAGTATTTT.

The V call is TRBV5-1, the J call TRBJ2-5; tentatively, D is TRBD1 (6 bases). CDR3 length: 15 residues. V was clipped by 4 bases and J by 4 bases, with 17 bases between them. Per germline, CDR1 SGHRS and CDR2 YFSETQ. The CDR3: CASSPGDRRVETQYF. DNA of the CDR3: TGCGCCAGCAGCCCGGGCGACAGGCGGGTAGAGACCCAGTACTTC.

Here the CDR3 DNA reads TGTGCCAGCAGTTACGACAGGCTATCCAATCAGCCCCAGCATTTT. It yields the protein CASSYDRLSNQPQHF. The J gene is TRBJ1-5, the V gene TRBV28, with D possibly TRBD1 on 6 matching bases. Germline CDR1 and CDR2: MDHEN and SYDVKM. CDR3 length equals 15 residues. Trimming left V 4 bases short and J 3 bases short, with 13 bases between.

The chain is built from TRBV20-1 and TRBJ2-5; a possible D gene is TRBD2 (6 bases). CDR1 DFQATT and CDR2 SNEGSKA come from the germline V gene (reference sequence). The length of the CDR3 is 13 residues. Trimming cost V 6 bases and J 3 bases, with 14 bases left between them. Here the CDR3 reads CSATEGTKETQYF. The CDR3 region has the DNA TGCAGTGCCACGGAGGGGACCAAAGAGACCCAGTACTTC.

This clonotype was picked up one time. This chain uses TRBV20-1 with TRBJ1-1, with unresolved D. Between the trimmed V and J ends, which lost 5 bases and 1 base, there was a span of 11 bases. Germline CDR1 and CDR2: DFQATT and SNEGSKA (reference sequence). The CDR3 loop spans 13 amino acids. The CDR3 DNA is TGCAGTGCTCCCATCTTCAAGAACACTGAAGCTTTCTTT. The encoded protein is CSAPIFKNTEAFF.

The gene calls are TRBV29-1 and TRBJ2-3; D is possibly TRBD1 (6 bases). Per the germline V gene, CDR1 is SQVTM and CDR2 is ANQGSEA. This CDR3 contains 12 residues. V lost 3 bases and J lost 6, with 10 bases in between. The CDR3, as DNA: TGCAGCGTTGATGGGGGCAGTGATACGCAGTATTTT. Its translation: CSVDGGSDTQYF.

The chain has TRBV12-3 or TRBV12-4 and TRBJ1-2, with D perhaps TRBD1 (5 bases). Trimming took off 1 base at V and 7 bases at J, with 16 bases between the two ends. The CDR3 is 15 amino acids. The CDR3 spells CASSLGGRAYGGYTF. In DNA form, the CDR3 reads TGTGCCAGCAGTTTAGGGGGCCGGGCATACGGTGGCTACACCTTC.

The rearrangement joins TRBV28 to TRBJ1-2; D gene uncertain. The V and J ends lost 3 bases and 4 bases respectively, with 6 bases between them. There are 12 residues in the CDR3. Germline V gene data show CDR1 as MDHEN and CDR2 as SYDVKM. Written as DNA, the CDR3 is TGTGCCAGCAGTTTCGGCAGCTATGGCTACACCTTC. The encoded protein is CASSFGSYGYTF.

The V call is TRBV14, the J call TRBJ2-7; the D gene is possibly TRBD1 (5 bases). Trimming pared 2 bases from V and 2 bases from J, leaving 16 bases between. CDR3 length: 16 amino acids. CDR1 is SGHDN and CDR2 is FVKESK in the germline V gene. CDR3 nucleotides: TGTGCCAGCAGCCAAACCTTCGGAAAGGGGACCTACGAGCAGTACTTC. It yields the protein CASSQTFGKGTYEQYF.

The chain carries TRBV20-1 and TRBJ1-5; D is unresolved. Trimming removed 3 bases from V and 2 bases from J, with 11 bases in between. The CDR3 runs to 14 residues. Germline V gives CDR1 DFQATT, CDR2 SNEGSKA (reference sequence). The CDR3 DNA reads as TGCAGTGCTAGTGGCAGACTTGGCAATCAGCCCCAGCATTTT. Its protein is CSASGRLGNQPQHF.

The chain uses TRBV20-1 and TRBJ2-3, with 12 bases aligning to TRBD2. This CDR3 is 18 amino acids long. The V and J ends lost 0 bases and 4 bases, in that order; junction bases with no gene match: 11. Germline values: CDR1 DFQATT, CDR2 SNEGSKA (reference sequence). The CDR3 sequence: CSARDRASGRAISDTQYF. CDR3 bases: TGCAGTGCTAGAGATAGGGCTAGCGGGAGGGCCATATCAGATACGCAGTATTTT.

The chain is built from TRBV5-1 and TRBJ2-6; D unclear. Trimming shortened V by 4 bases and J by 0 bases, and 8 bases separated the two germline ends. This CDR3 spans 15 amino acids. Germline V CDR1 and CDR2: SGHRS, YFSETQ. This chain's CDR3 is CASSQLSSGANVLTF. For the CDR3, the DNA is TGCGCCAGCAGCCAGCTCTCCTCTGGGGCCAACGTCCTGACTTTC.

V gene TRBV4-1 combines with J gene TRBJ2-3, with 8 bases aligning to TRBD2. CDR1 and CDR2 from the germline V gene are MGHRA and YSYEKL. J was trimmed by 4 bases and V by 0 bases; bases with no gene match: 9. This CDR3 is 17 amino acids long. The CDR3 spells CASSQDHAGGPPDTQYF. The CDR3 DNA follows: TGCGCCAGCAGCCAAGATCACGCGGGAGGCCCCCCAGATACGCAGTATTTT.

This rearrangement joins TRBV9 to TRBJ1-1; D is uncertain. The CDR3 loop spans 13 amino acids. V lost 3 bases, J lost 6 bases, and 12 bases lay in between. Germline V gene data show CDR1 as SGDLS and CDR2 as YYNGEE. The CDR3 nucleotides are TGTGCCAGCAGCGGGGCCGGCGGTGCTGAAGCTTTCTTT. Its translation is CASSGAGGAEAFF.

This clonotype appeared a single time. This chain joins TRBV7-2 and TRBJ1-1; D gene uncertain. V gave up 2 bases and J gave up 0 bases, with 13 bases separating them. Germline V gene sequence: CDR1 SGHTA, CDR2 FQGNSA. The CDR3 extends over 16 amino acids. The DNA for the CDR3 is TGTGCCAGCAGCTTATTAGCGACGGGGTTGAACACTGAAGCTTTCTTT. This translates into CASSLLATGLNTEAFF.

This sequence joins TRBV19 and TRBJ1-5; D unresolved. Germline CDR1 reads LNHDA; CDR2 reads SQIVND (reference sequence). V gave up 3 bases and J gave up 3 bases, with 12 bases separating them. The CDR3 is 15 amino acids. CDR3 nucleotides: TGTGCCAGTAGTATCCTAGACGGAAACAATCAGCCCCAGCATTTT. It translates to CASSILDGNNQPQHF.